The T cell receptor beta chain described here comes from a study of T cells in Graves' hyperthyroidism and ophthalmopathy (dated by TCRdb to about 2019). Context from the whole study: Peripheral blood was sampled at the time of initial diagnosis, prior to any treatment. The roughly 100 discovery patients were randomly split 7:3 into training and test sets. The paper reports TCR Vbeta CDR3 sequencing of 140 or so peripheral blood samples: some 44 ophthalmopathy, under 80 hyperthyroidism and approximately 17 progressor patients. Prospective prediction of ophthalmopathy was tested in an independent validation cohort consisting of fewer than 20 hyperthyroidism patients and 15 to 17 patients who later progressed to ophthalmopathy. In about 6 Graves' hyperthyroidism patients, the study also compared T-cell repertoires from thyroid tissue with T-cell repertoires from blood. Following sampling, methimazole starting at 30 mg daily was given to hyperthyroidism patients, and high-dose intravenous methylprednisolone was given to ophthalmopathy patients. A discovery cohort of about a hundred patients, approximately 44 with Graves' ophthalmopathy and roughly 59 with stable Graves' hyperthyroidism, was used to find distinguishing TCR V-J signatures.

This clonotype has only a few counts. Its antigen has not been determined. Qualities for individual bases were not recorded, and no much larger clone is one base off. Amplification of TCR beta CDR3 regions was carried out from RNA transcripts. The TCR CDR3 was subjected to a first round of RT-PCR using the HTBI primer set and the Qiagen OneStep RT-PCR kit. Libraries were constructed in a second round of multiplex PCR, after which size selection and purification were carried out. Paired-end sequencing of the libraries was performed with 100 bp reads on an Illumina HiSeq2000. Turning to the authors' computational methods: SOAPnuke was used to process the raw data, with reads discarded if the reads contained adapters or uncalled bases, had a mean Phred below 15, or lacked an exact constant-primer or identifier match. High-quality paired reads were merged with COPE v1.2.5, and unique nucleotide sequences were defined as clonotypes. Clonotypes were aligned to IMGT TRBV, TRBD and TRBJ reference segments using MiTCR v1.1. The analysis was restricted to V-J combinations with a frequency above 0.0001, which together covered approximately 99% of the repertoires. The TCS score was defined as the ratio of F50 (clonal expansion) to E x V (chaos), calculated using BLOSUM62-based TCRdist between CDR3 peptides within each V-J. Welch's t-statistics and random forest reduced fewer than 550 V-J features to roughly 13, which were used in a naive Bayes classifier (R e1071). The public reads were reprocessed in TCRdb via fastp at Q25 and MiXCR, keeping in-frame beta chains. Every entry covers one CDR3 protein and lists the most common genes and DNA from its rows. TCRdb, not the original authors, processed these V and J calls. This sample comprises a few hundred thousand distinct CDR3 sequences, over 20% of them detected only once. Roughly 52% of the sample is held by the ten biggest clonotypes.

V and J are truncated by 0 bases and 14 bases respectively, leaving an intervening sequence of 13 bases. The CDR3 has 12 amino acids, counting the end cysteine and phenylalanine. Of the read, only the CDR3 DNA is kept; its 36 bases are in frame from base 1. For CDR1 and CDR2, the germline V gene (reference sequence) lists LGHDT and YNNKEL. The full study reports these points: A 13 V-J signature model separated ophthalmopathy from stable hyperthyroidism, with over 85% sensitivity and roughly 81% specificity in cross-validation and 80%/75% in testing. Sample size was not statistically predetermined, and investigators were not blinded to group allocation. In validation, the model predicted progression to ophthalmopathy with about 71% sensitivity and over 72% specificity, a median of around 6.6 months before onset. Most expanded thyroid clonotypes (frequency above 0.001) were also detected in blood, suggesting blood repertoires may reflect thyroid immune responses.

Stable Graves' hyperthyroidism was defined as the absence of progression to ophthalmopathy over 18 months of follow-up. Hyperthyroidism patients were newly diagnosed, had a disease duration of under 2 months, and were aged 18 to 65 years. The study excluded patients with uncontrolled infections, other autoimmune diseases, pregnancy or lactation. Clinical symptoms, serum thyroxine and TRAb, thyroid ultrasound, and orbital computed tomography formed the basis for the diagnoses. Ficoll-Paque density gradient centrifugation was used to isolate PBMCs from approximately 10 ml of fresh peripheral blood. Trizol reagent was used to extract total RNA, and RNA quality was then checked on an Agilent 2100 Bioanalyzer.

The V gene is TRBV3-1 and the J gene is TRBJ1-2; matching of 5 bases hints at TRBD1 as the D gene. This receptor was taken from a woman aged 45-65 years with Graves' hyperthyroidism. The sample consisted of blood. At the DNA level, the sequence is TGTGCCAGCAGCCAAGATTCGGGACGTCTAACCTTC. It translates as CASSQDSGRLTF.